This T cell receptor beta chain was identified during a study of shared clonotypes between healthy human individuals. Genomic DNA (from each subset) was split evenly across several immunoSEQ plates. As processed by the authors: In the immunoSEQ data, sequences were junction-only and lacked quality scores, so filtering differed. Some clones are missing from TCRdb's copy, which holds only in-frame ones; the method was immunoSEQ multiplex PCR. The DNA gave D and trimming, while V, J and clone size come from that table. This table has 2 million or so clones, around 96% appearing once. V lost 6 bases to trimming and J lost 3 bases; unmatched junction nucleotides: 18. CDR3 length: 21 residues. CDR1 SGHRS and CDR2 YFSETQ come from the germline V gene. Naive CD8 populations comprised CD45RO-negative cells positively selected for CCR7, excluding terminally differentiated effector memory CD45RA+ cells. Study results and caveats: Shared clonotypes: about 4.6% naive CD4, about 3.5% naive CD8, 2.3% memory CD4, 0.4% to 0.5% memory CD8. Even with large depth, rarefaction showed that sorted-subset sequencing was incomplete.

A note on this clone: Its antigen is not identified.

This TCR was recovered from a man younger than 35 in good health. Material: naive CD8+ T cells sorted from blood. The chain uses TRBV5-1 and TRBJ2-2; 15 positions match TRBD2. The CDR3 DNA reads TGCGCCAGCATTTTCTCCCCCGGACTAGCGGGGGGGCCTCGTGACACCGGGGAGCTGTTTTTT. Translating gives CASIFSPGLAGGPRDTGELFF. The variable domain in full, with the rest retrieved from reference TRBV5-1 and TRBJ2-2, is KAGVTQTPRYLIKTRGQQVTLSCSPISGHRSVSWYQQTPGQGLQFLFEYFSETQRNKGNFPGRFSGRQFSNSRSEMNVSTLELGDSALYLCASIFSPGLAGGPRDTGELFFGEGSRLTVL.